Below are 21 T cell receptor beta chains sequenced from a single sample in a study of blood T cell repertoires in COVID-19. Profiled with immunoSEQ multiplex PCR; TCRdb holds only in-frame clones, not every one. In the table there are about 72,000 clones, roughly 82% of which are singletons. The sequenced material came from peripheral blood. The receptors originated from a human donor in a cohort sampled during active COVID-19.

This chain connects TRBV2 to TRBJ1-5; the D gene is possibly TRBD1 (5 bases). The germline V and J ends were trimmed by 1 base and 10 bases, with 17 bases remaining between them. The CDR3 runs to 15 residues. CDR1 is SNHLY and CDR2 is FYNNEI in the germline V gene. In DNA, the CDR3 is TGTGCCAGCAGTGAAGTTGACAGCTCGGTCGGTCCCCAGCATTTT. Translation: CASSEVDSSVGPQHF. The full variable domain, with the rest looked up from reference TRBV2 and TRBJ1-5, is EPEVTQTPSHQVTQMGQEVILRCVPISNHLYFYWYRQILGQKVEFLVSFYNNEISEKSEIFDDQFSVERPDGSNFTLKIRSTKLEDSAMYFCASSEVDSSVGPQHFGDGTRLSIL.

The V and J genes are TRBV9 and TRBJ1-2; a possible D gene is TRBD1 (5 bases). Germline loops: CDR1 SGDLS, CDR2 YYNGEE. The length of the CDR3 is 16 residues. V dropped 4 bases and J dropped 5 bases, with 21 bases sitting between them. Here the CDR3 reads CASSPVGSGSRYGYTF. The CDR3 DNA reads TGTGCCAGCAGCCCTGTTGGATCAGGGTCAAGGTATGGCTACACCTTC. The full variable domain, in which reference TRBV9 and TRBJ1-2 provide the parts outside the CDR3, is DSGVTQTPKHLITATGQRVTLRCSPRSGDLSVYWYQQSLDQGLQFLIQYYNGEERAKGNILERFSAQQFPDLHSELNLSSLELGDSALYFCASSPVGSGSRYGYTFGSGTRLTVV.

The DNA for the CDR3 is TGTGCCAGCAGCTTAGGCGGGGACTACGAGCAGTACTTC. Translation gives CASSLGGDYEQYF. The J gene is TRBJ2-7, the V gene TRBV7-9, with D possibly being TRBD2 (6 bases). The CDR3 runs to 13 residues. The V end lost 1 base, the J end lost 3 bases, and 7 bases lay between the germline ends. The V gene's germline CDR1 is SEHNR and CDR2 FQNEAQ (reference sequence).

The count of this clone is one. The chain couples TRBV6-5 to TRBJ2-7; 7 bases align to TRBD1. The junction had 16 bases not matched to a gene; V was cut back by 7 bases and J by 10 bases. The CDR3 loop spans 14 amino acids. Germline values: CDR1 MNHEY, CDR2 SVGAGI. CDR3 loop: CASNTKPGTEKQYF. DNA for the CDR3: TGTGCCAGCAATACAAAACCCGGGACAGAAAAACAGTACTTC.

A single count supports this clone. This chain uses TRBV6-1 with TRBJ2-3; D may be TRBD2 (5 bases). This CDR3 spans 13 amino acids. Between the trimmed V and J ends, which lost 2 bases and 6 bases, there was a span of 9 bases. Germline-derived CDR1 and CDR2 are MNHNS and SASEGT. CDR3 in amino acids: CASSESEGDTQYF. As DNA, the CDR3 is TGTGCCAGCAGTGAAAGTGAGGGTGATACGCAGTATTTT.

V usage is TRBV27 and J usage is TRBJ1-2; possible D gene TRBD1, 5 bases. V lost 6 bases, J lost 2 bases, and 13 bases lay in between. This CDR3 has 14 residues. Per germline, CDR1 MNHEY and CDR2 SMNVEV (reference sequence). The CDR3: CASRDSGGNYGYTF. The CDR3 bases are TGTGCCAGCAGGGACTCGGGGGGGAACTATGGCTACACCTTC.

This sequence joins TRBV6-8 and TRBJ2-2; 13 bases align to TRBD2. Trimming took 3 bases from V and 6 from J; bases not matched to a gene: 28. The CDR3 consists of 24 residues. Germline CDR1 reads MNHGY; CDR2 reads SAAAGT. The CDR3 DNA reads TGTGCCAGCAGTTATGGGCAGGGGATCGGGACTAGCGGGGAGAAATCGAATGGTTCCGGGGAGCTGTTTTTT. This gives the protein CASSYGQGIGTSGEKSNGSGELFF.

The J gene is TRBJ2-7, the V gene TRBV3-1 (or the pseudogene TRBV3-2); D not certain. The V end was cut by 4 bases, the J end by 7 bases, with 8 bases between. The germline V gene encodes CDR1 LGHDT and CDR2 YNNKEL (reference sequence). The CDR3 is made up of 11 amino acids. The CDR3 spells CASSPEREQYF. DNA for the CDR3: TGTGCCAGCAGCCCGGAGAGGGAGCAGTACTTC.

The rearrangement uses TRBV5-5 and TRBJ2-7; maybe TRBD1 (5 bases). The CDR3 is 14 residues long. Between the trimmed V and J ends, which lost 4 bases and 2 bases, there was a span of 13 bases. Germline V CDR1 and CDR2: SGHKS, YYEKEE (reference sequence). CDR3 protein: CASSQTAQAYEQYF. In DNA, the CDR3 is TGTGCCAGCAGCCAGACAGCGCAGGCCTACGAGCAGTACTTC.

This clone has a single count. This chain joins TRBV3-1 (or the pseudogene TRBV3-2) and TRBJ1-3; D is unclear. The CDR3 consists of 15 residues. CDR1 and CDR2 from the germline V gene are LGHDT and YNNKEL (reference sequence). The V and J ends lost 4 bases and 0 bases respectively, with 10 bases between them. CDR3 in DNA: TGTGCCAGCAGCCCTTACGGTAGCTCTGGAAACACCATATATTTT. Amino acids: CASSPYGSSGNTIYF.

The V gene is TRBV21-1, the J gene TRBJ2-7; the DNA was not compared with TRBD1, the D call given in the table. TRBV21-1 is a listed pseudogene. CDR3 length: 15 amino acids. The CDR3 DNA reads as TGTGCCAGCACCACCCCGGGACAGGGCACCTACGAGCAGTACTTC. Its translation: CASTTPGQGTYEQYF.

This clone was observed a handful of times. This chain connects TRBV19 to TRBJ1-1; 7 nucleotides match TRBD1. Losses at the gene ends were 8 bases for V and 5 bases for J; bases not matched to a gene: 8. Germline V CDR1 and CDR2: LNHDA, SQIVND (reference sequence). This CDR3 comprises 13 residues. The CDR3 DNA is TGTGCCAGTTTCCCGACAGGGCGGACTGAAGCTTTCTTT. Translated, it gives CASFPTGRTEAFF.

The chain has TRBV7-8 and TRBJ1-5, with 7 nucleotides matching TRBD1. The germline V gene has CDR1 SGHVS and CDR2 FQNEAQ. The CDR3 consists of 18 residues. V shed 3 bases and J 0 bases; nucleotides not matched to a gene: 11. The CDR3 bases are TGTGCCAGCAGCTTTAGACAGGGAAAGGAGAATAGCAATCAGCCCCAGCATTTT. Translated: CASSFRQGKENSNQPQHF.

This clone was found once. The gene calls are TRBV7-9 and TRBJ1-2; 7 bases map to TRBD1. This CDR3 is 16 amino acids long. Germline V gene lookup returns CDR1 SEHNR and CDR2 FQNEAQ (reference sequence). V dropped 5 bases and J dropped 0; count of bases not matched to a gene: 9. CDR3 in DNA: TGTGCCAGCAGCCCCCGACAGGGCCTCACTAACTATGGCTACACCTTC. Encoded protein: CASSPRQGLTNYGYTF.

The rearrangement uses TRBV5-1 and TRBJ1-5; TRBD1 agrees at 8 bases. This CDR3 has 14 residues. The trim removed 4 bases at V and 4 bases at J, leaving 4 bases unmatched. Per the germline V gene, CDR1 is SGHRS and CDR2 is YFSETQ. CDR3 sequence: CASSPGTGNQPQHF. Here the CDR3 DNA reads TGCGCCAGCAGCCCTGGGACAGGAAATCAGCCCCAGCATTTT.

The chain employs TRBV10-1 and TRBJ1-1; TRBD1 matches 9 bases. V shed 2 bases and J 4 bases; nucleotides not matched to a gene: 5. Germline V lookup: CDR1 WNHNN, CDR2 SYGVQD (reference sequence). The CDR3 spans 15 residues. The CDR3 loop is CASSERTGGFTEAFF. DNA for the CDR3: TGCGCCAGCAGTGAGCGTACAGGGGGCTTCACTGAAGCTTTCTTT.

This clone was recorded once. This chain links TRBV7-2 with TRBJ2-5; 8 nucleotides align to TRBD2. The CDR3 runs to 15 residues. Per germline, CDR1 SGHTA and CDR2 FQGNSA. V lost 5 bases to trimming and J lost 1 base; unmatched junction nucleotides: 6. The CDR3 sequence is CASSQRAGGQETQYF. In DNA form, the CDR3 reads TGTGCCAGCAGCCAACGGGCGGGGGGCCAAGAGACCCAGTACTTC. Combining the CDR3 with reference TRBV7-2 and TRBJ2-5 gives the whole variable domain GAGVSQSPSNKVTEKGKDVELRCDPISGHTALYWYRQSLGQGLEFLIYFQGNSAPDKSGLPSDRFSAERTGGSVSTLTIQRTQQEDSAVYLCASSQRAGGQETQYFGPGTRLLVL.

The chain joins TRBV15 to TRBJ2-7, with TRBD2 matching over 8 bases. This CDR3 spans 19 amino acids. The V segment lost 5 bases and the J segment 4 bases; nucleotides outside the gene matches: 22. Germline lookup yields CDR1 LNHNV and CDR2 YYDKDF (reference sequence). In DNA, the CDR3 is TGTGCCACCAGCTCCGCGGGGAGACGGGGGGGTTTAAATAGGTACGAGCAGTACTTC. It is translated as CATSSAGRRGGLNRYEQYF.

The CDR3 is CASRGLGRLEQYF. DNA for the CDR3: TGTGCCAGCAGGGGACTGGGGAGGCTCGAGCAGTACTTC. The rearrangement links TRBV7-8 to TRBJ2-7; TRBD2 might be the D (6 bases). The V end was cut by 6 bases, the J end by 6 bases, with 15 bases between. Per the germline V gene, CDR1 is SGHVS and CDR2 is FQNEAQ. This CDR3 has 13 amino acids.

V usage is TRBV6-2 or TRBV6-3 and J usage is TRBJ1-1; 11 positions agree with TRBD1. This CDR3 has 17 residues. V trimming: 2 bases; J trimming: 5 bases; junction bases outside the gene matches: 10. Germline CDR1 MNHEY, CDR2 SVGEGT. CDR3 sequence: CASSYPERDRGETEAFF. The DNA of the CDR3 is TGTGCCAGCAGTTACCCGGAACGGGACAGGGGGGAGACTGAAGCTTTCTTT.

The CDR3 spells CASSQGDRGRGYTF. In DNA form, the CDR3 reads TGTGCCAGCAGCCAGGGGGACAGGGGGAGAGGCTACACCTTC. The J gene is TRBJ1-2, the V gene TRBV4-2; 11 bases align to TRBD1. Per the germline V gene, CDR1 is LGHNA and CDR2 is YNFKEQ. This CDR3 has 14 residues. The ends lost 3 bases at V and 8 bases at J; junction bases unmatched: 5.